These 2 T cell receptor beta chains were all obtained from the same sample, sequenced in a study of cytomegalovirus exposure and HLA in healthy donors. PCR primers comprised 60 Vbeta and 13 Jbeta primers. Profiling relied on immunoSEQ multiplex PCR, and the TCRdb table lists in-frame clones only, not all of them. The data contain some 180,000 clones, around 80% of them singletons. The sequencing input was PBMCs. Receptors originate from a woman aged 55-70 years in good health and CMV-seropositive.

This clone appeared a single time. This sequence joins TRBV5-1 and TRBJ2-7; perhaps TRBD2 as D (6 bases). The CDR3 is 13 amino acids. Germline V gives CDR1 SGHRS, CDR2 YFSETQ. Trimming removed 2 bases from V and 6 bases from J, with 12 bases in between. The CDR3: CASSFGLGGEQYF. The CDR3 DNA sequence: TGCGCCAGCAGCTTCGGTTTGGGGGGCGAGCAGTACTTC.

This chain joins TRBV5-1 and TRBJ1-1; 11 bases map to TRBD1. The junction had 11 bases not matched to a gene; V was cut back by 3 bases and J by 4 bases. In germline, CDR1 is SGHRS, CDR2 YFSETQ. The CDR3 runs to 17 residues. The CDR3, as DNA: TGCGCCAGCAGCTCACTTCGGACAGGGGGCGCGATCACTGAAGCTTTCTTT. Protein: CASSSLRTGGAITEAFF.